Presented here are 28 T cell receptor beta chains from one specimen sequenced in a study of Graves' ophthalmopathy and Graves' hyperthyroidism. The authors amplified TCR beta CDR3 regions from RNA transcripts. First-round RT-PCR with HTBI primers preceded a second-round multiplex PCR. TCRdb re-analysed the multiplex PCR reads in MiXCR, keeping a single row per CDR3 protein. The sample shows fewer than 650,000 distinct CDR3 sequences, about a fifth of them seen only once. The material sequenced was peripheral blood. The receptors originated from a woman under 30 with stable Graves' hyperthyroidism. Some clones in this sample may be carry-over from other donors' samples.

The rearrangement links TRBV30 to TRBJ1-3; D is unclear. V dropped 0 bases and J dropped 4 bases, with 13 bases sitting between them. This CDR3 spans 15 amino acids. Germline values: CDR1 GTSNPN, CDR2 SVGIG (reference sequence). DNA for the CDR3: TGTGCCTGGAGTGTTAGTGCCCGCGCGGGAAACACCATATATTTT. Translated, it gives CAWSVSARAGNTIYF.

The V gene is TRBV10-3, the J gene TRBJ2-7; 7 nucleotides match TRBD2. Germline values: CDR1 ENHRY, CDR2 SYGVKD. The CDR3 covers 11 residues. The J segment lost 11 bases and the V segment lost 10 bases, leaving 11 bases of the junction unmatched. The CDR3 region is CATDLPGTKYF. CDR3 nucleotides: TGTGCCACCGATTTGCCCGGGACTAAGTACTTC.

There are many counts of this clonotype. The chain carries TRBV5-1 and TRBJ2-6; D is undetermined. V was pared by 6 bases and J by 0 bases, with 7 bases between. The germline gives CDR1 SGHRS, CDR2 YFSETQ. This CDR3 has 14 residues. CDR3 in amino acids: CASTADSGANVLTF. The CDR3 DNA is TGCGCCAGCACGGCGGACTCTGGGGCCAACGTCCTGACTTTC.

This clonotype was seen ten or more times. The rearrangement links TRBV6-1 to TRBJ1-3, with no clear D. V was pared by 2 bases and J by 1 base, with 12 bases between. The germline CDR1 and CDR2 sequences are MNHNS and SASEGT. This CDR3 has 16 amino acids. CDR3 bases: TGTGCCAGCAGTGAACGCAGGACCCTGTCTGGAAACACCATATATTTT. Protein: CASSERRTLSGNTIYF.

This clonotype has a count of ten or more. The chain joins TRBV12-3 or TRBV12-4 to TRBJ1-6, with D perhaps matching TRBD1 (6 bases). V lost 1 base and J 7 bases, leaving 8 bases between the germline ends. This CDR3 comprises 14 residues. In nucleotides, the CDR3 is TGTGCCAGCAGTTTAGAGGGGGACAATTCACCCCTCCACTTT. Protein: CASSLEGDNSPLHF.

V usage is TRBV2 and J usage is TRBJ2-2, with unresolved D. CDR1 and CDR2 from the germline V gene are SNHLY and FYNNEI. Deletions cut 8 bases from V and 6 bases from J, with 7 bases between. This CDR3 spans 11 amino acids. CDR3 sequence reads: CASLLSGELFF. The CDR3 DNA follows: TGTGCCAGCCTCCTATCCGGGGAGCTGTTTTTT.

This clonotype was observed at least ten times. The CDR3 DNA follows: TGTGCCAGCAGGGGGGCGGCCAAAAACATTCAGTACTTC. Its translation is CASRGAAKNIQYF. This chain joins TRBV27 and TRBJ2-4, with TRBD1 as a possible D gene (6 bases). Germline V gene lookup returns CDR1 MNHEY and CDR2 SMNVEV (reference sequence). V was cut by 6 bases and J by 1 base, with 7 bases left in between. CDR3 length equals 13 residues.

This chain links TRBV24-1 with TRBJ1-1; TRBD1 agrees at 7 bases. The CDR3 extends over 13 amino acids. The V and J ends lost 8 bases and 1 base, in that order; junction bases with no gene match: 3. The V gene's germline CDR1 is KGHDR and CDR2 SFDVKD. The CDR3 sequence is CATKTGQNTEAFF. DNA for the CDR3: TGTGCCACCAAGACAGGGCAGAACACTGAAGCTTTCTTT.

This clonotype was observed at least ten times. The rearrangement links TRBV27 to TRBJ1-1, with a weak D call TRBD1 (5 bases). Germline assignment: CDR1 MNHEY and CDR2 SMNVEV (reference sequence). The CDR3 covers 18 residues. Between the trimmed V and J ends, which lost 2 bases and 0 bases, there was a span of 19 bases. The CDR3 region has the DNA TGTGCCAGCAGTTTACGGAGGGGTACAGCGTCAGTGAACACTGAAGCTTTCTTT. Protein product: CASSLRRGTASVNTEAFF.

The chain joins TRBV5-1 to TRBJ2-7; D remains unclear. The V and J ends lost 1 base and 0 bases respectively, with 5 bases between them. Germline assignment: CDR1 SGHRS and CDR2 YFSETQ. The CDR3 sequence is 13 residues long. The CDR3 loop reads CASSLPDSYEQYF. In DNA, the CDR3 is TGCGCCAGCAGCTTGCCCGACTCCTACGAGCAGTACTTC.

CDR3 in amino acids: CAWVAGTGGNQPQHF. CDR3 nucleotides: TGTGCCTGGGTGGCCGGGACAGGGGGCAATCAGCCCCAGCATTTT. The genes are TRBV30 and TRBJ1-5; 10 bases line up with TRBD1. CDR3 length: 15 amino acids. Germline V gene data show CDR1 as GTSNPN and CDR2 as SVGIG (reference sequence). With 5 bases clipped from V and 2 bases from J, the junction kept 6 bases outside the gene matches.

CDR3: CASSQPGQGAIGYTF. The CDR3 DNA reads TGTGCCAGCAGCCAACCGGGACAGGGGGCGATTGGCTACACCTTC. This chain joins TRBV3-1 and TRBJ1-2; 12 bases align to TRBD1. The CDR3 spans 15 residues. V lost 2 bases, J lost 7 bases, and 5 bases stayed unmatched. Germline CDR1 LGHDT, CDR2 YNNKEL (reference sequence).

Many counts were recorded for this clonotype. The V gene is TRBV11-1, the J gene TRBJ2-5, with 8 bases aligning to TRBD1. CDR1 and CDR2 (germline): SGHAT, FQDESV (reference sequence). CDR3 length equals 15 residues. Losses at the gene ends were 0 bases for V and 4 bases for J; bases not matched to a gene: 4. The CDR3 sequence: CASSLAPDRAETQYF. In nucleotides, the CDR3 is TGTGCCAGCAGCTTAGCCCCGGACAGGGCAGAGACCCAGTACTTC.

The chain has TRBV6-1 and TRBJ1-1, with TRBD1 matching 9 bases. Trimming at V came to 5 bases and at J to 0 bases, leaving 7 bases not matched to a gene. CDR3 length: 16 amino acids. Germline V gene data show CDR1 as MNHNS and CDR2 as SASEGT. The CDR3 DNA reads TGTGCCAGCAGTCCCGGGACAGGGCACCTGAACACTGAAGCTTTCTTT. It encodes CASSPGTGHLNTEAFF.

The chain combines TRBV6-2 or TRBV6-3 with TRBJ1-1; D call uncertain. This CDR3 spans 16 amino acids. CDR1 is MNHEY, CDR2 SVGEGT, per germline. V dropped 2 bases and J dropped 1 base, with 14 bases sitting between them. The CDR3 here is CASSYPAGLTNTEAFF. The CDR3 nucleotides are TGTGCCAGCAGTTACCCGGCAGGATTGACGAACACTGAAGCTTTCTTT.

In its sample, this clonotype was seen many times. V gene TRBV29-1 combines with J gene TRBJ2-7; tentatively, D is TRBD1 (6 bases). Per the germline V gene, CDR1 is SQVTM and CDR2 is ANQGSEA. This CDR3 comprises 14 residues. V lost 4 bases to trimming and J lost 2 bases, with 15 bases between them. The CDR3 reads CSVGRGTGPYEQYF. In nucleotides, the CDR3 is TGCAGCGTTGGAAGGGGGACGGGACCCTACGAGCAGTACTTC.

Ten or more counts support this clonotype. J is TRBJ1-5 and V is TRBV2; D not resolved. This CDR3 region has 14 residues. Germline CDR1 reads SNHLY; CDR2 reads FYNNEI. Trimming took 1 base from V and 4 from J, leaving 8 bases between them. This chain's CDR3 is CASSEVGWNQPQHF. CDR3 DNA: TGTGCCAGCAGTGAAGTCGGTTGGAATCAGCCCCAGCATTTT.

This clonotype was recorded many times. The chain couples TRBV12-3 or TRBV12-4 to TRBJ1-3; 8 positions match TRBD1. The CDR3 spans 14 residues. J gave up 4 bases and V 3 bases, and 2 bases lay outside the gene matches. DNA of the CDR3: TGTGCCAGCAGTTTCGCAGGGGGCGGAAACACCATATATTTT. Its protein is CASSFAGGGNTIYF.

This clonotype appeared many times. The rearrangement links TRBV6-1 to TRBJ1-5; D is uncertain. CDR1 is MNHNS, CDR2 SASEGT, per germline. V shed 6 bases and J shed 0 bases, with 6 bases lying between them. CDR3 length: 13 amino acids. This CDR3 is CASSVISNQPQHF. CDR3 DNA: TGTGCCAGCAGCGTCATTAGCAATCAGCCCCAGCATTTT.

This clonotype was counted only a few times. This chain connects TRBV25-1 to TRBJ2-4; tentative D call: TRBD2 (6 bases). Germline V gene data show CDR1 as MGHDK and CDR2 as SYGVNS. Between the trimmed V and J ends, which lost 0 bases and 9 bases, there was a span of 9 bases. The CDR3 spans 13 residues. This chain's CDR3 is CASSEYGTGIQYF. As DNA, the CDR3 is TGTGCCAGCAGTGAATATGGGACTGGCATTCAGTACTTC.

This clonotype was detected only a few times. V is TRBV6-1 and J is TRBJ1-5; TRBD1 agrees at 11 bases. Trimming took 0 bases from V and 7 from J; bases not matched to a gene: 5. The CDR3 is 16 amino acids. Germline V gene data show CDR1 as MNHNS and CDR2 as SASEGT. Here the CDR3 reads CASSEAGTGGGQPQHF. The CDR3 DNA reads TGTGCCAGCAGTGAAGCTGGGACAGGGGGTGGACAGCCCCAGCATTTT.

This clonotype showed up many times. The CDR3 loop is CASSELSGYSNQPQHF. DNA of the CDR3: TGTGCCAGCAGTGAACTTTCGGGTTATAGCAATCAGCCCCAGCATTTT. This chain uses TRBV6-1 with TRBJ1-5; D unclear. V dropped 2 bases and J dropped 0 bases, with 11 bases sitting between them. The CDR3 has 16 amino acids. Germline loops: CDR1 MNHNS, CDR2 SASEGT.

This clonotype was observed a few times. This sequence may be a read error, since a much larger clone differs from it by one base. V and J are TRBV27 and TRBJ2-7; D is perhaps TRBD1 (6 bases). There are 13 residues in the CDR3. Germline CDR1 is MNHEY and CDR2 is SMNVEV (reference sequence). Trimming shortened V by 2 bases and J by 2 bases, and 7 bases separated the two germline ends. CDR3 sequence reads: CASSLNRAYEQYF. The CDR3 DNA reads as TGTGCCAGCAGTTTAAACAGGGCCTACGAGCAGTACTTC.

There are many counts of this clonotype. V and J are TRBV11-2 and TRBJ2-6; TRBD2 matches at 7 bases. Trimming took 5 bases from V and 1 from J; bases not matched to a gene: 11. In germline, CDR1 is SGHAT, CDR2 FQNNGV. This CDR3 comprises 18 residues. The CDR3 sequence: CASSRGRGKLSGANVLTF. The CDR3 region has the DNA TGTGCCAGCAGCCGAGGGAGGGGCAAACTGTCTGGGGCCAACGTCCTGACTTTC.

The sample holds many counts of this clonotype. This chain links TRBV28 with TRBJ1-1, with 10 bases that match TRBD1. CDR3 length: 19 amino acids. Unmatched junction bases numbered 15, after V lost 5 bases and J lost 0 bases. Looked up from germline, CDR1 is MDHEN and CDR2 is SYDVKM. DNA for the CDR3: TGTGCCAGCAGTATCCCTCTGACAGGGGGCATAAAAGTGAACACTGAAGCTTTCTTT. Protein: CASSIPLTGGIKVNTEAFF.

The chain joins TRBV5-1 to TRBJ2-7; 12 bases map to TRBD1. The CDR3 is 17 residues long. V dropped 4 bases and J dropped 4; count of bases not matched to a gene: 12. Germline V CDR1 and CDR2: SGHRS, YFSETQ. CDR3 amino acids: CASSGGTGGASGYEQYF. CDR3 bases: TGCGCCAGCAGCGGCGGGACAGGGGGCGCGTCGGGATACGAGCAGTACTTC.

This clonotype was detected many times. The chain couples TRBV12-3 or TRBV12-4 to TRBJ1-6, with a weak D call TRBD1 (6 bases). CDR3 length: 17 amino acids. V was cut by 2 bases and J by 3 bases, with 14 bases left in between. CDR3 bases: TGTGCCAGCAGTTTAAAAGGGGGATGGTACTATAATTCACCCCTCCACTTT. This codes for CASSLKGGWYYNSPLHF.

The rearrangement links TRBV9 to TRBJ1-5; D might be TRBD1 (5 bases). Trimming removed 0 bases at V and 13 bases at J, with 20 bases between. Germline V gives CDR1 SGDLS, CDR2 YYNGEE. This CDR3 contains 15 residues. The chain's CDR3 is CASSVGGGTGRPQHF. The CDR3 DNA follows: TGTGCCAGCAGCGTAGGGGGTGGGACCGGTCGACCTCAGCATTTT.